Shown below are 22 T cell receptor beta chains from a single sample sequenced in a study of control samples from healthy donors and cancer patients (TCRdb year 2020). Receptors were amplified or captured by the immunoSEQ multiplex PCR assay. What TCRdb holds here is the immuneACCESS table cut down to in-frame rearrangements. Part of the clones is not present; checked against another copy, under half of the missing clones reflect an unresolved V gene, and the others are unexplained. The sample has around 110,000 clones on record, over 90% of them singletons. Approximately 2.5% of the sample goes to the ten largest clones. The material sequenced was blood. These receptors came from a man aged 30-40 years in good health.

The rearrangement joins TRBV21-1 to TRBJ1-2. TRBV21-1 is recorded as a pseudogene. The CDR3 has 18 amino acids. In DNA, the CDR3 is TGTGCCAGCAGCGAAAAACCGCCCGTGGGGGGGCAAGCTGGTGGCTACACCTTC. This codes for CASSEKPPVGGQAGGYTF.

The rearrangement uses TRBV9 and TRBJ2-5, with 7 bases that match TRBD1. The CDR3 spans 14 residues. The V and J ends lost 4 bases and 3 bases, in that order; junction bases with no gene match: 6. Germline V gene lookup returns CDR1 SGDLS and CDR2 YYNGEE. The CDR3: CASSPQGTEETQYF. Written as DNA, the CDR3 is TGTGCCAGCAGCCCCCAAGGGACAGAAGAGACCCAGTACTTC.

V gene TRBV27 combines with J gene TRBJ2-7, with 9 bases that match TRBD1. This CDR3 has 15 residues. The ends lost 5 bases at V and 5 bases at J; junction bases unmatched: 10. In germline, CDR1 is MNHEY, CDR2 SMNVEV (reference sequence). CDR3 coding DNA: TGTGCCAGCAGTCCCACAGGGGGCCCCCTCGACGAGCAGTACTTC. Its translation: CASSPTGGPLDEQYF.

The CDR3 DNA reads TGTGCCAGCAGTTACTCGTTGGAGTTTTTAGGTGAAAAACTGTTTTTT. Its translation is CASSYSLEFLGEKLFF. This chain connects TRBV6-5 to TRBJ1-4; D not certain. The V end lost 0 bases, the J end lost 7 bases, and 15 bases lay between the germline ends. CDR1 MNHEY and CDR2 SVGAGI come from the germline V gene. There are 16 residues in the CDR3.

V is TRBV19 and J is TRBJ1-4; D ambiguous. Germline assignment: CDR1 LNHDA and CDR2 SQIVND (reference sequence). The CDR3 loop spans 14 amino acids. V was shortened by 3 bases and J by 0 bases, with 5 bases between the two germline ends. The CDR3 bases are TGTGCCAGTAGTATGCAAGCAACTAATGAAAAACTGTTTTTT. Amino acids: CASSMQATNEKLFF.

As to this clone: This specimen includes other DNA sequences encoding the same CDR3. V is TRBV18 and J is TRBJ1-5, with D perhaps matching TRBD1 (6 bases). Trimming took 1 base from V and 2 from J, leaving 6 bases between them. This CDR3 spans 14 amino acids. The germline gives CDR1 KGHSH, CDR2 LQKENI. CDR3 amino acids: CASSPQGGNQPQHF. Written as DNA, the CDR3 is TGTGCCAGCTCACCACAGGGGGGCAATCAGCCCCAGCATTTT.

This clone has only one observation. For the CDR3, the DNA is TGCGCCAGCAGCCAAGGAATCGGGTCGGGGAAGGAGACCCAGTACTTC. Its protein product is CASSQGIGSGKETQYF. The chain joins TRBV4-1 to TRBJ2-5, with D possibly matching TRBD2 (5 bases). The CDR3 spans 16 residues. V gave up 1 base and J gave up 5 bases, with 17 bases separating them. From germline, CDR1 is MGHRA and CDR2 YSYEKL.

This sequence joins TRBV15 and TRBJ1-1; TRBD1 aligns across 9 bases. CDR1 and CDR2 (germline): LNHNV, YYDKDF (reference sequence). This CDR3 is 15 amino acids long. The junction had 5 bases not matched to a gene; V was cut back by 5 bases and J by 1 base. CDR3 coding DNA: TGTGCCACCAGCGGGGACAGGGACGAGAACACTGAAGCTTTCTTT. Its protein product is CATSGDRDENTEAFF.

The gene calls are TRBV2 and TRBJ2-2; perhaps TRBD2 as D (6 bases). This CDR3 region has 13 residues. The V and J ends lost 6 bases and 6 bases respectively, with 11 bases between them. The germline gives CDR1 SNHLY, CDR2 FYNNEI. This CDR3 reads CASSVRGSGELFF. The CDR3 DNA reads as TGTGCCAGCAGCGTACGGGGGTCCGGGGAGCTGTTTTTT.

The sample holds one count of this clone. The V and J genes are TRBV6-4 and TRBJ1-5; 7 bases agree with TRBD1. With 0 bases clipped from V and 2 bases from J, the junction kept 1 base outside the gene matches. The CDR3 spans 15 residues. The V gene's germline CDR1 is MRHNA and CDR2 SNTAGT. CDR3 region: CASSDSTGGNQPQHF. The CDR3 DNA reads as TGTGCCAGCAGTGACTCTACAGGGGGCAATCAGCCCCAGCATTTT.

The chain joins TRBV10-3 to TRBJ1-4; D possibly corresponds to TRBD1 (5 bases). Trimming took 2 bases from V and 11 from J, leaving 12 bases between them. The CDR3 runs to 13 residues. In germline, CDR1 is ENHRY, CDR2 SYGVKD. The CDR3 loop reads CAISEAQGGKLFF. The CDR3 region has the DNA TGTGCCATCAGTGAGGCTCAGGGAGGGAAACTGTTTTTT.

CDR3 sequence: CASSGGRSRVNTGELFF. CDR3 DNA sequence: TGCGCCAGCAGCGGAGGGCGTAGCAGGGTGAACACCGGGGAGCTGTTTTTT. This chain uses TRBV5-1 with TRBJ2-2; D perhaps matches TRBD2 (6 bases). The CDR3 is 17 amino acids. V gave up 4 bases and J gave up 1 base, with 17 bases separating them. Germline-derived CDR1 and CDR2 are SGHRS and YFSETQ.

The chain employs TRBV6-5 and TRBJ2-5; 9 bases are shared with TRBD2. V lost 7 bases to trimming and J lost 4 bases; unmatched junction nucleotides: 10. The CDR3 sequence is 15 residues long. Germline-derived CDR1 and CDR2 are MNHEY and SVGAGI. The CDR3 protein is CASNAGGSGGETQYF. The CDR3 DNA reads TGTGCCAGCAACGCAGGAGGTAGCGGGGGAGAGACCCAGTACTTC.

This clone was recorded a few times. The CDR3 protein is CASSLINSPLHF. As DNA, the CDR3 is TGTGCCAGCAGCTTGATTAATTCACCCCTCCACTTT. The J gene is TRBJ1-6, the V gene TRBV5-6; no clear D gene. This CDR3 region has 12 residues. Germline CDR1 reads SGHDT; CDR2 reads YYEEEE. V lost 1 base, J lost 6 bases, and 2 bases lay in between.

The V and J genes are TRBV5-7 and TRBJ2-2, with D maybe TRBD2 (5 bases). TRBV5-7 has ORF status, its function being uncertain. The CDR3 runs to 15 residues. V gave up 1 base and J gave up 1 base, with 8 bases separating them. CDR3 nucleotides: TGTGCCAGCAGCTTGAAGCGGCGGAACACCGGGGAGCTGTTTTTT. Protein product: CASSLKRRNTGELFF.

Details on this clone: Other DNA variants within this sample encode the same CDR3. The chain links TRBV5-1 to TRBJ1-1; no clear D gene. Germline CDR1 reads SGHRS; CDR2 reads YFSETQ. The CDR3 has 13 amino acids. Trimming took off 0 bases at V and 1 base at J, with 4 bases between the two ends. CDR3 loop: CASSLGGNTEAFF. Written as DNA, the CDR3 is TGCGCCAGCAGCTTGGGAGGGAACACTGAAGCTTTCTTT.

The chain carries TRBV3-1 (or the pseudogene TRBV3-2) and TRBJ1-1, with D possibly being TRBD1 (5 bases). This CDR3 is built from 15 residues. V was pared by 4 bases and J by 11 bases, with 23 bases between. Germline assignment: CDR1 LGHDT and CDR2 YNNKEL (reference sequence). CDR3 amino acids: CASSRPLGGVLIAFF. The DNA of the CDR3 is TGTGCCAGCAGCCGACCCCTTGGGGGAGTTTTAATTGCTTTCTTT.

The rearrangement joins TRBV10-3 to TRBJ2-7; 10 nucleotides line up with TRBD1. Germline V gene data show CDR1 as ENHRY and CDR2 as SYGVKD. The CDR3 runs 13 residues. Trimming took 6 bases from V and 4 from J; bases not matched to a gene: 3. The CDR3 loop reads CAIRPGQGYEQYF. The CDR3 DNA sequence: TGTGCCATCAGACCGGGACAGGGGTACGAGCAGTACTTC.

The V gene is TRBV13, the J gene TRBJ1-4; 10 positions match TRBD1. V shed 5 bases and J 8 bases; nucleotides not matched to a gene: 8. CDR3 length: 15 residues. Germline CDR1 reads PRHDT; CDR2 reads FYEKMQ (reference sequence). CDR3 in amino acids: CASSIRQGADEKLFF. The CDR3 DNA is TGTGCCAGCAGCATCCGACAGGGGGCGGACGAAAAACTGTTTTTT.

The J gene is TRBJ2-7, the V gene TRBV6-5, with D possibly called TRBD1 or TRBD2 (5 bases each). The CDR3 is 15 amino acids. Germline V lookup: CDR1 MNHEY, CDR2 SVGAGI. V lost 6 bases and J lost 0, with 15 bases in between. The CDR3 DNA follows: TGTGCCAGCAGAGCCCCTTGGGACGGCTCCTACGAGCAGTACGTC. Protein: CASRAPWDGSYEQYV.

Remarks on this clone: This specimen includes other DNA sequences encoding the same CDR3. The genes are TRBV5-4 and TRBJ1-2; TRBD1 matches at 9 bases. CDR1 and CDR2 (germline): SGHNT, YYREEE (reference sequence). Losses at the gene ends were 3 bases for V and 7 bases for J; bases not matched to a gene: 4. The CDR3 sequence is 13 residues long. The CDR3 reads CASSSGTGRGYTF. CDR3 DNA sequence: TGTGCCAGCAGCTCGGGGACAGGGCGTGGCTACACCTTC.

The V and J genes are TRBV4-1 and TRBJ1-4; D is uncertain. Germline values: CDR1 MGHRA, CDR2 YSYEKL. Trimming removed 4 bases at V and 4 bases at J, with 10 bases between. The CDR3 has 14 residues. CDR3 in amino acids: CASSPREDNEKLFF. The CDR3 DNA reads as TGCGCCAGCAGCCCCCGGGAGGATAATGAAAAACTGTTTTTT.